This is a list of T cell receptor beta chains from one sample in a study of tumor-infiltrating lymphocytes in oesophageal squamous cell carcinoma. MiXCR, applied by TCRdb to the PCR reads, yields one record per CDR3 protein. This table holds nearly 11,000 distinct CDR3 sequences, around 53% found once. Sequencing was performed on esophageal tumor tissue. These receptors all stem from a female donor with esophageal squamous cell carcinoma. Each CDR3 is given with its conserved first and last residue. Fields, in order: clone size, J gene, D gene, V gene, CDR3 protein, CDR3 DNA. D genes are given only for firm matches. Rows may omit the clone size; those that give it use once, few, many or a size class.

clone size: NA
J gene: TRBJ2-7
D gene: TRBD1
V gene: TRBV10-3
CDR3 protein: CAISSSGTGGSYEQYF
CDR3 DNA: TGTGCCATCAGTTCATCCGGGACAGGGGGTTCCTACGAGCAGTACTTC

clone size: few
J gene: TRBJ2-5
D gene: NA
V gene: TRBV12-3/TRBV12-4
CDR3 protein: CASSLSRVETQYF
CDR3 DNA: TGTGCCAGCAGTCTTAGTAGGGTAGAGACCCAGTACTTC

clone size: many
J gene: TRBJ2-1
D gene: TRBD2
V gene: TRBV7-9
CDR3 protein: CASSRSGRSYNEQFF
CDR3 DNA: TGTGCCAGCAGCCGTAGCGGGAGGTCCTACAATGAGCAGTTCTTC

clone size: NA
J gene: TRBJ2-5
D gene: NA
V gene: TRBV7-4
CDR3 protein: CASSPWTAQETQYF
CDR3 DNA: TGTGCCAGCAGCCCATGGACAGCTCAAGAGACCCAGTACTTC

clone size: NA
J gene: TRBJ2-7
D gene: TRBD1
V gene: TRBV7-8
CDR3 protein: CASSFTGTGEVGYNEQYF
CDR3 DNA: TGTGCCAGCAGCTTTACCGGGACAGGGGAAGTGGGGTACAATGAGCAGTACTTC

clone size: few
J gene: TRBJ2-7
D gene: TRBD2
V gene: TRBV5-4
CDR3 protein: CASSSGGPSGEQYF
CDR3 DNA: TGTGCCAGCTCAAGCGGGGGGCCTTCTGGTGAGCAGTACTTC

clone size: few
J gene: TRBJ1-1
D gene: TRBD1
V gene: TRBV4-2
CDR3 protein: CASEGTGGWKNTEAFF
CDR3 DNA: TGTGCCAGCGAGGGGACAGGAGGTTGGAAGAACACTGAAGCTTTCTTT

clone size: NA
J gene: TRBJ2-1
D gene: TRBD2
V gene: TRBV20-1
CDR3 protein: CSARVSGLAGYNEQFF
CDR3 DNA: TGCAGTGCTAGAGTTTCGGGACTAGCGGGGTACAATGAGCAGTTCTTC

clone size: NA
J gene: TRBJ2-7
D gene: TRBD2
V gene: TRBV20-1
CDR3 protein: CSARLAGGIYNEQYF
CDR3 DNA: TGCAGTGCGCGACTAGCGGGGGGGATATACAATGAGCAGTACTTC

clone size: NA
J gene: TRBJ2-1
D gene: NA
V gene: TRBV6-1
CDR3 protein: CASSEPWRKNEQFF
CDR3 DNA: TGTGCCAGCAGTGAACCCTGGCGTAAGAATGAGCAGTTCTTC

clone size: medium-sized
J gene: TRBJ2-2
D gene: TRBD2
V gene: TRBV12-3/TRBV12-4
CDR3 protein: CATGLAGDLGKAGELFF
CDR3 DNA: TGTGCCACCGGACTAGCGGGGGATCTTGGAAAAGCCGGGGAGCTGTTTTTT

clone size: many
J gene: TRBJ2-7
D gene: TRBD2
V gene: TRBV19
CDR3 protein: CASSLGLVYEQYF
CDR3 DNA: TGTGCCAGTAGTTTGGGACTAGTCTACGAGCAGTACTTC

clone size: NA
J gene: TRBJ2-5
D gene: NA
V gene: TRBV7-6
CDR3 protein: CASSVGETQYF
CDR3 DNA: TGTGCCAGCAGCGTTGGAGAGACCCAGTACTTC

clone size: NA
J gene: TRBJ1-2
D gene: NA
V gene: TRBV7-6
CDR3 protein: CASRVDYYGYTF
CDR3 DNA: TGTGCCAGCAGGGTAGACTACTATGGCTACACCTTC

clone size: many
J gene: TRBJ2-2
D gene: TRBD1
V gene: TRBV27
CDR3 protein: CASSLIRTGGVTGELFF
CDR3 DNA: TGTGCCAGCAGTTTAATCAGGACAGGGGGCGTCACCGGGGAGCTGTTTTTT

clone size: NA
J gene: TRBJ2-3
D gene: TRBD2
V gene: TRBV11-3
CDR3 protein: CASSSGLAGVTDTQYF
CDR3 DNA: TGTGCCAGCAGCTCGGGACTAGCGGGAGTCACAGATACGCAGTATTTT

clone size: NA
J gene: TRBJ1-5
D gene: NA
V gene: TRBV6-1
CDR3 protein: CASHRWSNQPQHF
CDR3 DNA: TGTGCCAGCCATAGGTGGAGCAATCAGCCCCAGCATTTT

clone size: medium-sized
J gene: TRBJ1-1
D gene: NA
V gene: TRBV2
CDR3 protein: CASQDRLATEAFF
CDR3 DNA: TGTGCCAGCCAAGACCGGTTAGCCACTGAAGCTTTCTTT

clone size: few
J gene: TRBJ1-5
D gene: NA
V gene: TRBV7-8
CDR3 protein: CASSLQQSNQPQHF
CDR3 DNA: TGTGCCAGCAGCTTGCAACAGAGCAATCAGCCCCAGCATTTT

clone size: few
J gene: TRBJ2-5
D gene: NA
V gene: TRBV24-1
CDR3 protein: CATSDLLLAGETQYF
CDR3 DNA: TGTGCCACCAGTGATTTGCTTCTGGCGGGAGAGACCCAGTACTTC

clone size: once
J gene: TRBJ2-7
D gene: NA
V gene: TRBV6-6
CDR3 protein: CASRTAGTHRTYNEQYF
CDR3 DNA: TGTGCCAGCAGGACAGCCGGGACCCATCGTACCTACAATGAGCAGTACTTC

clone size: once
J gene: TRBJ2-6
D gene: NA
V gene: TRBV7-4
CDR3 protein: CASSLGHSGANVLTF
CDR3 DNA: TGTGCCAGCAGCTTAGGCCACTCTGGGGCCAACGTCCTGACTTTC

clone size: NA
J gene: TRBJ2-5
D gene: TRBD2
V gene: TRBV7-6
CDR3 protein: CASSPRGSGTWETQYF
CDR3 DNA: TGTGCCAGCAGCCCTCGGGGTAGCGGGACTTGGGAGACCCAGTACTTC

clone size: once
J gene: TRBJ2-2
D gene: NA
V gene: TRBV5-3
CDR3 protein: CASSLTGNTGELFF
CDR3 DNA: TGTGCCAGCAGCTTGACGGGGAACACCGGGGAGCTGTTTTTT

clone size: NA
J gene: TRBJ2-1
D gene: TRBD1
V gene: TRBV6-4
CDR3 protein: CASSETGTGGYNEQFF
CDR3 DNA: TGTGCCAGCAGTGAGACCGGGACAGGGGGCTACAATGAGCAGTTCTTC

clone size: NA
J gene: TRBJ2-1
D gene: TRBD2
V gene: TRBV28
CDR3 protein: CASSLPAGSYNEQFF
CDR3 DNA: TGTGCCAGCAGTTTACCAGCGGGATCCTACAATGAGCAGTTCTTC

clone size: NA
J gene: TRBJ1-1
D gene: NA
V gene: TRBV5-1
CDR3 protein: CASSSRGGRDTEAFF
CDR3 DNA: TGCGCCAGCAGCTCGAGGGGGGGCCGGGACACTGAAGCTTTCTTT

clone size: NA
J gene: TRBJ2-7
D gene: NA
V gene: TRBV7-6
CDR3 protein: CASSLGGTSNEQYF
CDR3 DNA: TGTGCCAGCAGCTTAGGGGGGACTTCCAATGAGCAGTACTTC

clone size: few
J gene: TRBJ1-1
D gene: TRBD1
V gene: TRBV24-1
CDR3 protein: CATSGGGRTEAFF
CDR3 DNA: TGTGCCACCAGTGGAGGGGGCAGGACTGAAGCTTTCTTT

clone size: NA
J gene: TRBJ2-1
D gene: TRBD1
V gene: TRBV7-2
CDR3 protein: CASSPKDRGYNEQFF
CDR3 DNA: TGTGCCAGCAGCCCGAAGGACAGGGGCTACAATGAGCAGTTCTTC

clone size: NA
J gene: TRBJ2-1
D gene: NA
V gene: TRBV27
CDR3 protein: CASSLVPSSYNEQFF
CDR3 DNA: TGTGCCAGCAGCCTGGTACCTAGCTCCTACAATGAGCAGTTCTTC

clone size: NA
J gene: TRBJ2-3
D gene: NA
V gene: TRBV7-2
CDR3 protein: CASSGPGGQDTQYF
CDR3 DNA: TGTGCCAGCAGCGGCCCGGGGGGCCAAGATACGCAGTATTTT

clone size: NA
J gene: TRBJ2-7
D gene: TRBD1
V gene: TRBV27
CDR3 protein: CASWGQASHYEQYF
CDR3 DNA: TGTGCCAGCTGGGGACAGGCATCCCACTACGAGCAGTACTTC

clone size: NA
J gene: TRBJ2-5
D gene: TRBD2
V gene: TRBV7-6
CDR3 protein: CASSLEAGGYNEQYF
CDR3 DNA: TGTGCCAGCAGCTTAGAGGCGGGAGGGTACAATGAGCAGTACTTC

clone size: NA
J gene: TRBJ2-7
D gene: NA
V gene: TRBV5-6
CDR3 protein: CASSLFSSWISKGEQYF
CDR3 DNA: TGTGCCAGCAGCTTGTTTTCTAGCTGGATTAGTAAGGGCGAGCAGTACTTC

clone size: NA
J gene: TRBJ2-3
D gene: NA
V gene: TRBV5-4
CDR3 protein: CATSRSGGGDTQYF
CDR3 DNA: TGTGCCACCTCCAGGTCCGGCGGTGGAGATACGCAGTATTTT

clone size: NA
J gene: TRBJ2-5
D gene: NA
V gene: TRBV12-3/TRBV12-4
CDR3 protein: CASSPGTIGETQYF
CDR3 DNA: TGTGCCAGCAGCCCCGGGACAATCGGCGAGACCCAGTACTTC

clone size: NA
J gene: TRBJ2-3
D gene: TRBD2
V gene: TRBV7-3
CDR3 protein: CASSSSGVPADTQYF
CDR3 DNA: TGTGCCAGCAGTTCGAGCGGGGTCCCCGCAGATACGCAGTATTTT

clone size: NA
J gene: TRBJ2-7
D gene: NA
V gene: TRBV7-9
CDR3 protein: CASSLMNYEQYF
CDR3 DNA: TGTGCCAGCAGCTTAATGAACTACGAGCAGTACTTC

clone size: many
J gene: TRBJ2-5
D gene: TRBD2
V gene: TRBV7-9
CDR3 protein: CASRKTSAQETQYF
CDR3 DNA: TGTGCCAGCAGGAAAACTAGCGCTCAAGAGACCCAGTACTTC

clone size: NA
J gene: TRBJ2-4
D gene: TRBD1
V gene: TRBV7-2
CDR3 protein: CASSLGGQGSGGELYF
CDR3 DNA: TGTGCCAGCAGCTTAGGAGGACAGGGTTCGGGCGGGGAGCTGTACTTC

clone size: few
J gene: TRBJ2-1
D gene: NA
V gene: TRBV2
CDR3 protein: CASRSEAVLREQFF
CDR3 DNA: TGTGCCAGCAGATCCGAGGCTGTGTTGCGTGAGCAGTTCTTC

clone size: NA
J gene: TRBJ2-5
D gene: TRBD2
V gene: TRBV11-2
CDR3 protein: CASSALAGVETQYF
CDR3 DNA: TGTGCCAGCAGCGCCTTAGCGGGAGTCGAGACCCAGTACTTC

clone size: NA
J gene: TRBJ2-3
D gene: NA
V gene: TRBV20-1
CDR3 protein: CSARRRGDTQYF
CDR3 DNA: TGCAGTGCTAGACGGAGGGGAGATACGCAGTATTTT

clone size: many
J gene: TRBJ2-7
D gene: NA
V gene: TRBV2
CDR3 protein: CASSDPGGESTYEQYF
CDR3 DNA: TGTGCCAGCAGTGACCCGGGCGGGGAATCGACCTACGAGCAGTACTTC